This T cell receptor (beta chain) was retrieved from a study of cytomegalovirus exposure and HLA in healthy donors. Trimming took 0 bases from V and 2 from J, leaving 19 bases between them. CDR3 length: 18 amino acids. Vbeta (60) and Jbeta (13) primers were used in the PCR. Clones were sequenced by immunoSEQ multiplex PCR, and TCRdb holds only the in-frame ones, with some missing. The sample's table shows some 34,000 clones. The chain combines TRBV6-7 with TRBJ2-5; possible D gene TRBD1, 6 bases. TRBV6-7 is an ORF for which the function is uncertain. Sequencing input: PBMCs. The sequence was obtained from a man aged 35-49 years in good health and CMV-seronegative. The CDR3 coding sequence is TGTGCCAGCAGTTACTCGAATCGAAACAGGGATCAGCAAGAGACCCAGTACTTC. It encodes CASSYSNRNRDQQETQYF.